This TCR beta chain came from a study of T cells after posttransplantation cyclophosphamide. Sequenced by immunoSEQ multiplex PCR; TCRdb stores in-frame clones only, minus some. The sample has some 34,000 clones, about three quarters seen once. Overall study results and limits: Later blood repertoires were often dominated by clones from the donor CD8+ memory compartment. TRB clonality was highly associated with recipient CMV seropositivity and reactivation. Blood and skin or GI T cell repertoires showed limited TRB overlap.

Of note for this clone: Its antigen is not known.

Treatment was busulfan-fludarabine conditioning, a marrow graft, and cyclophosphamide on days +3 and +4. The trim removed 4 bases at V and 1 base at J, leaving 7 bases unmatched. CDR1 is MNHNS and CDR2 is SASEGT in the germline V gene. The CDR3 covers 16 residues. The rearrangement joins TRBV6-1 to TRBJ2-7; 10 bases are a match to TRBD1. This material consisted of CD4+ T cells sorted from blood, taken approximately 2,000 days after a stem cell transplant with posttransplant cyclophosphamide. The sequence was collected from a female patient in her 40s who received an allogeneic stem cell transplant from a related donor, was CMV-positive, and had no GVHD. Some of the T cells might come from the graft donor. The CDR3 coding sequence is TGTGCCAGCAGTGGTAGGGGACAGGGGTTTTCCTACGAGCAGTACTTC. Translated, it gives CASSGRGQGFSYEQYF.